This T cell receptor (beta chain) appears in the sequencing data of a study of blood T cell repertoires in COVID-19. This clone was picked up one time. Original handling: Reference gene primer amplification yielded estimated nucleated cell counts. Produced via immunoSEQ multiplex PCR; TCRdb's table is partial and in-frame only. The V and J calls and clone size were taken over from that table, and D and trimming were inferred from the DNA. Of about 200,000 clones listed, 70% to 90% are singletons. V lost 5 bases, J lost 7 bases, and 13 bases stayed unmatched. This CDR3 has 15 residues. Germline V gene lookup returns CDR1 SEHNR and CDR2 FQNEAQ (reference sequence).

The sequenced material came from peripheral blood. The chain employs TRBV7-9 and TRBJ1-2, with 7 bases aligning to TRBD1. The TCR was taken from a man aged 25-45 years who had recovered from COVID-19. Written as DNA, the CDR3 is TGTGCCAGCAGCCCCCTCTTCGACAGGGCGGGTGGCTACACCTTC. Residues: CASSPLFDRAGGYTF.